Listed below are T cell receptor beta chains from one sample, sequenced in a study of blood T cell repertoires in COVID-19. Data came from immunoSEQ multiplex PCR; TCRdb stores just in-frame clones and leaves some out. The sample records approximately 350,000 clones, about 86% being singletons. Specimen: peripheral blood. These receptor sequences come from an older woman with COVID-19, enrolled during active disease. CDR3s include the opening cysteine and the closing phenylalanine or tryptophan. The D gene is left open where the match is weak. Clone size is given for some rows only: seen once, a few or many times, or a class if the clone is expanded.

>once|TRBV9|TRBJ2-7|TRBD1
TGTGCCAGCAGCGTATTTCAGGGGGACACCTACGAGCAGTACTTC
CASSVFQGDTYEQYF
>NA|TRBV7-3|TRBJ2-2|TRBD2
TGTGCCAGCAGCCCGCGGAGCGGGGGGGCCGTTGGCGGGGAGCTGTTTTTT
CASSPRSGGAVGGELFF
>NA|TRBV11-2|TRBJ1-1|NA
TGTGCCAGCAGCTCCTCACAGAACACTGAAGCTTTCTTT
CASSSSQNTEAFF
>NA|TRBV11-2|TRBJ1-1|NA
TGTGCCAGCAGCTTCCCAGTTGGGCCCATGAACACTGAAGCTTTCTTT
CASSFPVGPMNTEAFF
>NA|TRBV12-3/TRBV12-4|TRBJ1-4|NA
TGTGCCAGCAGTCCTCAGCGGGAAAAACTGTTTTTT
CASSPQREKLFF
>NA|TRBV7-2|TRBJ1-2|TRBD1
TGTGCCAGCAGCTTCGGACAGGGGGGGCCATATGGCTACACCTTC
CASSFGQGGPYGYTF
>NA|TRBV9|TRBJ1-4|TRBD1
TGTGCCAGCAGTTTGACAGGGGGTAATGAAAAACTGTTTTTT
CASSLTGGNEKLFF
>few|TRBV6-2/TRBV6-3|TRBJ2-5|TRBD2
TGTGCCAGCAGTTACCCTCTAGCGGGGGGCCGGGAAGAGACCCAGTACTTC
CASSYPLAGGREETQYF
>NA|TRBV19|TRBJ2-1|TRBD1
TGTGCCAGTAGTGAAACCGACAGGGGGAGGTACAATGAGCAGTTCTTC
CASSETDRGRYNEQFF
>NA|TRBV5-4|TRBJ2-1|TRBD2
TGTGCCACCGAGCGGGGGGACCCAAGAGAGCAGTTCTTC
CATERGDPREQFF
>once|TRBV27|TRBJ1-4|NA
TGTGCCAGCAGTTTATTGGGCGCCAAGGAAAAACTGTTTTTT
CASSLLGAKEKLFF
>NA|TRBV7-9|TRBJ1-2|NA
TGTGCCAGCAGCTTAGCGCGGAGTGAAGACTATGGCTACACCTTC
CASSLARSEDYGYTF
>NA|TRBV6-5|TRBJ1-6|NA
TGTGCCAGCAGTTACAATGGCGGCTCCTATAATTCACCCCTCCACTTT
CASSYNGGSYNSPLHF
>NA|TRBV5-1|TRBJ2-7|NA
TGCGCCAGCAGCCCCACAGGGACCTACGAGCAGTACTTC
CASSPTGTYEQYF
>NA|TRBV11-2|TRBJ2-5|TRBD2
TGTGCCAGCAGCCGACCTTTCGGGGGGGCCGGAGAGACCCAGTACTTC
CASSRPFGGAGETQYF
>NA|TRBV19|TRBJ1-2|NA
TGTGCCAGTACCACAGAAGGTAGGGGCTACACCTTC
CASTTEGRGYTF
>NA|TRBV7-3|TRBJ2-2|TRBD2
TGTGCCAGCAGCTTAACGGGGAGGGGCCTCTCGAACACCGGGGAGCTGTTTTTT
CASSLTGRGLSNTGELFF